These 17 T cell receptor beta chains were all obtained from the same sample, sequenced in a study of CD4 T cells in relation to SARS-CoV-2 and coronaviruses. Antigens for these TCRs are unknown. The repertoire was sequenced with immunoSEQ multiplex PCR; TCRdb's copy has only in-frame clones and lacks some. The table has about 15,000 clones, about four fifths seen once. Unexposed donor CD4+ T cells date from about 2010-2018, before the COVID-19 pandemic. After nine to ten days of culture, CD4+ T cells were isolated. What was sequenced was CD4+ T cells from PBMCs, cultured in vitro. The origin of the receptors is a human donor in good health.

The rearrangement links TRBV2 to TRBJ1-2, with D unclear. V lost 4 bases to trimming and J lost 4 bases, with 13 bases between them. The CDR3 is 14 amino acids. Germline V gene data show CDR1 as SNHLY and CDR2 as FYNNEI. The CDR3 region is CASSVSGSLYGYTF. The CDR3 nucleotides read TGTGCCAGCAGTGTCTCAGGTTCCCTCTATGGCTACACCTTC.

The V call is TRBV24-1, the J call TRBJ2-1; D is possibly TRBD1 (7 bases). The CDR3 loop spans 16 amino acids. Germline-derived CDR1 and CDR2 are KGHDR and SFDVKD. V was pared by 5 bases and J by 4 bases, with 17 bases between. The CDR3 DNA is TGTGCCACCAGTGCCCTAGGGGGCGGAGGGTACAATGAGCAGTTCTTC. Translating it yields CATSALGGGGYNEQFF.

This clone was counted only a few times. This chain joins TRBV6-1 and TRBJ1-5, with D perhaps matching TRBD1 (6 bases). This CDR3 has 14 residues. Trimming took off 1 base at V and 4 bases at J, with 8 bases between the two ends. Germline CDR1 and CDR2: MNHNS and SASEGT. CDR3 amino acids: CASSEGQENQPQHF. CDR3 nucleotides: TGTGCCAGCAGTGAAGGACAGGAAAATCAGCCCCAGCATTTT.

This chain links TRBV7-3 with TRBJ1-6; D remains ambiguous. V gave up 6 bases and J gave up 8 bases, with 14 bases separating them. The CDR3 has 14 residues. Per germline, CDR1 SGHTA and CDR2 FQGTGA. The CDR3 DNA follows: TGTGCCAGCAGTCAAGGAGCCGTTGATTCACCCCTCCACTTT. The encoded protein is CASSQGAVDSPLHF.

The genes are TRBV9 and TRBJ2-7, with a possible D match to TRBD2 (6 bases). The ends were cut back, 4 bases at V and 9 bases at J, with 23 bases in the middle. The CDR3 runs 15 residues. Germline CDR1 reads SGDLS; CDR2 reads YYNGEE. This CDR3 reads CASSPGDSNLKRQYF. In DNA, the CDR3 is TGTGCCAGCAGCCCGGGGGACTCCAACCTCAAACGGCAGTACTTC.

J is TRBJ2-3 and V is TRBV2, with TRBD1 matching 10 bases. Unmatched junction bases numbered 3, after V lost 8 bases and J lost 7 bases. Germline assignment: CDR1 SNHLY and CDR2 FYNNEI. The CDR3 totals 12 residues. The CDR3 nucleotides read TGTGCCAGCGAGACAGGGGGCTATACGCAGTATTTT. As protein: CASETGGYTQYF. Together with reference TRBV2 and TRBJ2-3, the CDR3 gives the full variable domain: EPEVTQTPSHQVTQMGQEVILRCVPISNHLYFYWYRQILGQKVEFLVSFYNNEISEKSEIFDDQFSVERPDGSNFTLKIRSTKLEDSAMYFCASETGGYTQYFGPGTRLTVL.

The chain couples TRBV18 to TRBJ1-3; no reliable D call. CDR3 size: 16 residues. Trimming shortened V by 2 bases and J by 0 bases, and 11 bases separated the two germline ends. Germline CDR1 KGHSH, CDR2 LQKENI. CDR3 protein: CASSPYDGPSGNTIYF. In nucleotides, the CDR3 is TGTGCCAGCTCACCATATGACGGGCCCTCTGGAAACACCATATATTTT. Filled out from reference TRBV18 and TRBJ1-3, the complete variable domain reads NAGVMQNPRHLVRRRGQEARLRCSPMKGHSHVYWYRQLPEEGLKFMVYLQKENIIDESGMPKERFSAEFPKEGPSILRIQQVVRGDSAAYFCASSPYDGPSGNTIYFGEGSWLTVV.

For the CDR3, the DNA is TGTGCCAGCAGCGTAGACAAGGGAAACTATGGCTACACCTTC. This encodes CASSVDKGNYGYTF. The chain recombines TRBV9 with TRBJ1-2; no clear D. V was pared by 0 bases and J by 2 bases, with 8 bases between. Germline assignment: CDR1 SGDLS and CDR2 YYNGEE. This CDR3 region has 14 residues. The variable domain in full, with the rest retrieved from reference TRBV9 and TRBJ1-2, is DSGVTQTPKHLITATGQRVTLRCSPRSGDLSVYWYQQSLDQGLQFLIQYYNGEERAKGNILERFSAQQFPDLHSELNLSSLELGDSALYFCASSVDKGNYGYTFGSGTRLTVV.

This clone was recorded only once. The rearrangement joins TRBV7-9 to TRBJ1-4; D uncertain. Germline CDR1 and CDR2: SEHNR and FQNEAQ (reference sequence). The germline V and J ends were trimmed by 1 base and 7 bases, with 10 bases remaining between them. CDR3 length: 14 residues. CDR3 sequence: CASSLVAGGEKLFF. In nucleotides, the CDR3 is TGTGCCAGCAGCTTAGTGGCAGGAGGTGAAAAACTGTTTTTT. Based on the CDR3 plus reference TRBV7-9 and TRBJ1-4, the full variable domain is DTGVSQNPRHKITKRGQNVTFRCDPISEHNRLYWYRQTLGQGPEFLTYFQNEAQLEKSRLLSDRFSAERPKGSFSTLEIQRTEQGDSAMYLCASSLVAGGEKLFFGSGTQLSVL.

The genes are TRBV14 and TRBJ2-5; TRBD1 matches 7 bases. In germline, CDR1 is SGHDN, CDR2 FVKESK. J was trimmed by 9 bases and V by 0 bases; bases with no gene match: 10. This CDR3 comprises 15 residues. The CDR3 DNA sequence: TGTGCCAGCAGCCAAGATCCCGACAGGGCAAGAGCCCAGTACTTC. This translates into CASSQDPDRARAQYF.

This clone was detected only a few times. This chain uses TRBV2 with TRBJ1-3, with D uncertain. The CDR3 has 14 amino acids. CDR1 and CDR2 (germline): SNHLY, FYNNEI. Trimming pared 2 bases from V and 7 bases from J, leaving 12 bases between. The CDR3, as DNA: TGTGCCAGCAGTGAAACCGGATTTAGGAACACCATATATTTT. This sequence encodes CASSETGFRNTIYF.

This sequence joins TRBV5-4 and TRBJ2-3; D may be TRBD1 (6 bases). Germline-derived CDR1 and CDR2 are SGHNT and YYREEE (reference sequence). Trimming removed 0 bases at V and 6 bases at J, with 14 bases between. The CDR3 spans 15 residues. The chain's CDR3 is CASSLDYRVGDTQYF. CDR3 DNA sequence: TGTGCCAGCAGCTTGGATTACAGGGTGGGGGATACGCAGTATTTT.

The rearrangement links TRBV29-1 to TRBJ1-2, with a possible D match to TRBD1 (6 bases). The CDR3 sequence is 13 residues long. CDR1 and CDR2 from the germline V gene are SQVTM and ANQGSEA. The V end lost 3 bases, the J end lost 6 bases, and 14 bases lay between the germline ends. This CDR3 is CSVEGLGGNGYTF. As DNA, the CDR3 is TGCAGCGTTGAGGGCCTAGGGGGAAATGGCTACACCTTC. Together with reference TRBV29-1 and TRBJ1-2, the CDR3 gives the full variable domain: SAVISQKPSRDICQRGTSLTIQCQVDSQVTMMFWYRQQPGQSLTLIATANQGSEATYESGFVIDKFPISRPNLTFSTLTVSNMSPEDSSIYLCSVEGLGGNGYTFGSGTRLTVV.

There are a few counts of this clone. This sequence joins TRBV3-1 (or the pseudogene TRBV3-2) and TRBJ1-1; maybe TRBD1 (6 bases). The CDR3 is 14 amino acids. Germline values: CDR1 LGHDT, CDR2 YNNKEL (reference sequence). V was shortened by 2 bases and J by 0 bases, with 7 bases between the two germline ends. In nucleotides, the CDR3 is TGTGCCAGCAGCCAACAGGGGATGAACACTGAAGCTTTCTTT. It yields the protein CASSQQGMNTEAFF.

This clone appeared a single time. V is TRBV4-1 and J is TRBJ2-1; 8 nucleotides line up with TRBD2. From germline, CDR1 is MGHRA and CDR2 YSYEKL. CDR3 length equals 15 residues. Losses at the gene ends were 1 base for V and 4 bases for J; bases not matched to a gene: 3. The CDR3 is CASSQGLAGYNEQFF. As DNA, the CDR3 is TGCGCCAGCAGCCAAGGGTTAGCGGGGTACAATGAGCAGTTCTTC.

The chain couples TRBV6-5 to TRBJ1-5; 7 nucleotides agree with TRBD1. V was clipped by 5 bases and J by 3 bases; unmatched bases: 7. This CDR3 has 15 amino acids. The germline V gene encodes CDR1 MNHEY and CDR2 SVGAGI. The CDR3 spells CASSHRGRDNQPQHF. CDR3 nucleotides: TGTGCCAGCAGTCACAGGGGTAGGGACAATCAGCCCCAGCATTTT.

This clone appeared a single time. This sequence joins TRBV6-2 or TRBV6-3 and TRBJ2-2; the match to TRBD2 covers 7 bases. V lost 4 bases, J lost 1 base, and 9 bases stayed unmatched. CDR3 length: 17 residues. CDR1 is MNHEY and CDR2 is SVGEGT in the germline V gene. CDR3 DNA sequence: TGTGCCAGCAGTTGGACGGGACTAATTTTGAACACCGGGGAGCTGTTTTTT. Amino acids: CASSWTGLILNTGELFF.